This passage covers 16 T cell receptor beta chains from one sample sequenced in a study of blood T cell repertoires in COVID-19. Measured with immunoSEQ multiplex PCR; TCRdb has only the in-frame clones, and not every one. The sample holds fewer than 90,000 clones, around 90% seen once. The sequenced material came from peripheral blood. These receptors all stem from a male donor with acute or convalescent COVID-19.

The chain joins TRBV2 to TRBJ2-3; TRBD2 might be the D (5 bases). In germline, CDR1 is SNHLY, CDR2 FYNNEI. This CDR3 has 15 amino acids. Deletions cut 5 bases from V and 5 bases from J, with 17 bases between. The CDR3 spells CASSLDGQAGDTQYF. CDR3 bases: TGTGCCAGCAGTTTGGACGGCCAGGCGGGAGATACGCAGTATTTT.

The CDR3, as DNA: TGTGCCAGTAGCCCACCCGGAGTTCTCTATGGCTACACCTTC. Residues: CASSPPGVLYGYTF. The genes are TRBV19 and TRBJ1-2, with no clear D. CDR1 and CDR2 from the germline V gene are LNHDA and SQIVND (reference sequence). Trimming shortened V by 6 bases and J by 4 bases, and 15 bases separated the two germline ends. The CDR3 covers 14 residues.

This sequence joins TRBV30 and TRBJ2-2; D might be TRBD1 (5 bases). The CDR3 loop spans 12 amino acids. V gave up 5 bases and J gave up 7 bases, with 11 bases separating them. Germline CDR1 and CDR2: GTSNPN and SVGIG (reference sequence). CDR3 coding DNA: TGTGCCTGGGCCAGGGAATTCGGGGAGCTGTTTTTT. Translation: CAWAREFGELFF.

The CDR3 bases are TGTGCCAGCACAATGAACACCGGGGAGCTGTTTTTT. This gives the protein CASTMNTGELFF. V is TRBV12-3 or TRBV12-4 and J is TRBJ2-2; D unresolved. The CDR3 covers 12 residues. Trimming left V 7 bases short and J 1 base short, with 4 bases between.

This sequence joins TRBV7-3 and TRBJ2-1; 12 bases match TRBD1. The ends lost 8 bases at V and 9 bases at J; junction bases unmatched: 8. Germline V CDR1 and CDR2: SGHTA, FQGTGA. This CDR3 comprises 14 residues. The CDR3 reads CASAGTGGGGEQFF. Written as DNA, the CDR3 is TGTGCCAGCGCCGGGACAGGGGGCGGGGGTGAGCAGTTCTTC.

This chain joins TRBV20-1 and TRBJ1-5; D unresolved. Deletions cut 3 bases from V and 2 bases from J, with 17 bases between. In germline, CDR1 is DFQATT, CDR2 SNEGSKA (reference sequence). The CDR3 totals 16 residues. Here the CDR3 reads CSASLRPSRGNQPQHF. As DNA, the CDR3 is TGCAGTGCTAGTTTGCGGCCTTCCAGAGGCAATCAGCCCCAGCATTTT.

Written as DNA, the CDR3 is TGTGCCAGCAGACCCGGTGGGTCGGGATACGAGCAGTACTTC. Amino acids: CASRPGGSGYEQYF. This sequence joins TRBV2 and TRBJ2-7; weak D call: TRBD2 (5 bases). CDR3 length: 14 amino acids. V was trimmed by 6 bases and J by 4 bases, leaving 16 bases between them. Per germline, CDR1 SNHLY and CDR2 FYNNEI.

The chain has TRBV6-5 and TRBJ1-5; 7 bases map to TRBD1. CDR3 length: 15 residues. The ends lost 4 bases at V and 7 bases at J; junction bases unmatched: 10. From germline, CDR1 is MNHEY and CDR2 SVGAGI. CDR3 in DNA: TGTGCCAGCAGTTCGGACAGGACGCGAGGGCAGCCCCAGCATTTT. It translates to CASSSDRTRGQPQHF.

The chain carries TRBV7-9 and TRBJ1-1; 7 bases are shared with TRBD1. Looked up from germline, CDR1 is SEHNR and CDR2 is FQNEAQ (reference sequence). CDR3 length equals 13 residues. Trimming cost V 7 bases and J 6 bases; bases outside gene matches: 8. The CDR3 nucleotides read TGTGCCAGCATGAGACAGGGAGGCCCTGAAGCTTTCTTT. It is translated as CASMRQGGPEAFF. The whole variable domain, filled in from reference TRBV7-9 and TRBJ1-1, reads DTGVSQNPRHKITKRGQNVTFRCDPISEHNRLYWYRQTLGQGPEFLTYFQNEAQLEKSRLLSDRFSAERPKGSFSTLEIQRTEQGDSAMYLCASMRQGGPEAFFGQGTRLTVV.

The rearrangement links TRBV7-9 to TRBJ2-5; D is unclear. Trimming removed 5 bases at V and 0 bases at J, with 4 bases between. Germline CDR1 and CDR2: SEHNR and FQNEAQ (reference sequence). CDR3 length: 12 residues. Here the CDR3 DNA reads TGTGCCAGCAGCCGGGACCAAGAGACCCAGTACTTC. The encoded protein is CASSRDQETQYF.

The J gene is TRBJ2-3, the V gene TRBV2; TRBD1 aligns across 8 bases. Unmatched junction bases numbered 5, after V lost 6 bases and J lost 3 bases. This CDR3 region has 14 residues. Germline values: CDR1 SNHLY, CDR2 FYNNEI. CDR3: CASRRDRSTDTQYF. Written as DNA, the CDR3 is TGTGCCAGCAGAAGGGACAGGTCGACAGATACGCAGTATTTT.

The chain combines TRBV7-9 with TRBJ1-5; possible D gene TRBD1, 5 bases. The germline V gene has CDR1 SEHNR and CDR2 FQNEAQ (reference sequence). The V gene lost 10 bases and the J gene lost 9 bases, with 16 bases spanning the gap. The CDR3 is made up of 12 amino acids. The CDR3 DNA is TGTGCCAAGGCGGGGCGCCCCACGCCCCAGCATTTT. Its translation: CAKAGRPTPQHF.

The chain employs TRBV7-2 and TRBJ2-1; 12 nucleotides match TRBD2. V shed 1 base, J shed 7 bases, and the junction held 2 bases outside the gene matches. This CDR3 contains 15 residues. The germline V gene has CDR1 SGHTA and CDR2 FQGNSA. The CDR3 bases are TGTGCCAGCAGCTTAGAAGGGACTAGCGGGAATGAGCAGTTCTTC. Translating gives CASSLEGTSGNEQFF.

The chain employs TRBV5-6 and TRBJ1-2, with D maybe TRBD1 (5 bases). The CDR3 consists of 14 residues. Germline V gives CDR1 SGHDT, CDR2 YYEEEE. Trimming took 4 bases from V and 7 from J, leaving 17 bases between them. The CDR3 sequence: CASSPLAGVAGYTF. The CDR3 bases are TGTGCCAGCAGCCCTCTCGCGGGGGTCGCTGGCTACACCTTC.

This chain uses TRBV5-1 with TRBJ2-7; 10 nucleotides agree with TRBD2. J lost 2 bases, V lost 4 bases, and 3 bases had no gene match. The CDR3 consists of 14 residues. The germline V gene encodes CDR1 SGHRS and CDR2 YFSETQ. The CDR3 nucleotides read TGCGCCAGCAGCCCTAGCGGGGGACCCTACGAGCAGTACTTC. Translation gives CASSPSGGPYEQYF.

CDR3 region: CASIIRAVNTEAFF. In DNA, the CDR3 is TGTGCCAGCATCATCAGGGCGGTGAACACTGAAGCTTTCTTT. The chain combines TRBV2 with TRBJ1-1; D may be TRBD1 (5 bases). Germline CDR1 reads SNHLY; CDR2 reads FYNNEI. The CDR3 sequence is 14 residues long. V dropped 7 bases and J dropped 0 bases, with 12 bases sitting between them. Using reference TRBV2 and TRBJ1-1 for the parts outside the CDR3, the full variable domain is EPEVTQTPSHQVTQMGQEVILRCVPISNHLYFYWYRQILGQKVEFLVSFYNNEISEKSEIFDDQFSVERPDGSNFTLKIRSTKLEDSAMYFCASIIRAVNTEAFFGQGTRLTVV.